This T cell receptor (beta chain) was sequenced in a study of technical replicates of blood from several donors (dated by TCRdb to 2016 to 2017). Library preparation employed the immunoSEQ multiplex PCR assay. Sourced from immuneACCESS, this table was stored by TCRdb with only in-frame sequences that have V and J called. A share of the clones is absent; for the studies checked, an unresolved V gene accounts for under half, and the remainder has no known explanation. A total of tens of thousands of clones appear in this sample, roughly 98% of them only once. Over 0.15% of the sample is in the top ten clones. As concerns this clone: Its target antigen remains unknown. The junction and the germline gene differ at one end; a read error may be behind it.

Inclusive of the bounding cysteine and phenylalanine, the CDR3 is 13 residues long. Only the CDR3 region is kept as DNA, spanning 39 bases read in frame from base 1. Looking up the germline V gene (reference sequence) yields CDR1 SEHNR and CDR2 FQNEAQ. This sequence uses TRBV7-9 and TRBJ2-2, and possibly TRBD2, on 5 matching bases. Sequenced material: T cells isolated from PBMCs. The sequence derives from a human donor in good health. The CDR3 reads as follows: CASSLALTGELFF. The DNA sequence is given as TGTGCCAGCAGCCTAGCTCTCACCGGGGAGCTGTTTTTT. With the rest looked up from the reference TRBV7-9 and TRBJ2-2 genes rather than sequenced, the full variable domain is DTGVSQNPRHKITKRGQNVTFRCDPISEHNRLYWYRQTLGQGPEFLTYFQNEAQLEKSRLLSDRFSAERPKGSFSTLEIQRTEQGDSAMYLCASSLALTGELFFGEGSRLTVL.